A single sample gave rise to the 9 T cell receptor beta chains below, sequenced in a study of CD8 T cells in Susac syndrome. Reverse transcription of roughly 0.5 to 1 ug RNA was carried out with random hexamers. One entry per CDR3 protein results from TCRdb running MiXCR on the immunoSEQ multiplex PCR reads. The sample includes just over 150,000 distinct CDR3 sequences, just under 95% of them seen just once. Material for sequencing was CD8+ T cells from PBMCs. These receptors were obtained from a human donor with multiple sclerosis.

In this sample, this clonotype turned up a few times. The chain employs TRBV4-1 and TRBJ1-1; tentatively, D is TRBD1 (5 bases). This CDR3 comprises 14 residues. Germline V CDR1 and CDR2: MGHRA, YSYEKL. The ends were cut back, 3 bases at V and 1 base at J, with 9 bases in the middle. CDR3 sequence (DNA): TGCGCCAGCAGCCATGGGCAGGGGAACACTGAAGCTTTCTTT. It is translated as CASSHGQGNTEAFF.

The chain links TRBV13 to TRBJ1-2, with TRBD1 matching 7 bases. The CDR3 has 16 residues. Trimming removed 5 bases from V and 2 bases from J; junction bases left unmatched: 11. CDR1 is PRHDT, CDR2 FYEKMQ, per germline (reference sequence). CDR3 in amino acids: CASSQPRDRQNYGYTF. CDR3 sequence (DNA): TGTGCCAGCAGCCAACCACGGGACAGACAAAACTATGGCTACACCTTC. Full variable domain (outside the CDR3, taken from reference TRBV13 and TRBJ1-2): AAGVIQSPRHLIKEKRETATLKCYPIPRHDTVYWYQQGPGQDPQFLISFYEKMQSDKGSIPDRFSAQQFSDYHSELNMSSLELGDSALYFCASSQPRDRQNYGYTFGSGTRLTVV.

CDR3 in amino acids: CASSPNRLAGPQYF. The CDR3 DNA is TGTGCCAGCAGCCCGAACAGACTAGCGGGGCCTCAGTACTTC. This chain connects TRBV11-3 to TRBJ2-5, with 11 bases lining up with TRBD2. V lost 5 bases, J lost 11 bases, and 10 bases stayed unmatched. Germline values: CDR1 SGHNT, CDR2 YENEEA. This CDR3 is built from 14 residues.

The V and J genes are TRBV7-9 and TRBJ2-1; 7 bases match TRBD2. V lost 5 bases, J lost 0 bases, and 16 bases stayed unmatched. This CDR3 is built from 19 residues. In germline, CDR1 is SEHNR, CDR2 FQNEAQ (reference sequence). The CDR3 spells CASSPRRAGVVDSYNEQFF. CDR3 coding DNA: TGTGCCAGCAGCCCTAGACGTGCGGGGGTCGTGGACTCCTACAATGAGCAGTTCTTC.

V and J are TRBV29-1 and TRBJ2-5; 12 bases are shared with TRBD2. Germline V gene data show CDR1 as SQVTM and CDR2 as ANQGSEA. This CDR3 comprises 18 residues. Unmatched junction bases numbered 9, after V lost 0 bases and J lost 1 base. The CDR3 is CSVEERLAGASVQETQYF. The CDR3 DNA is TGCAGCGTTGAAGAACGACTAGCGGGGGCGTCAGTCCAAGAGACCCAGTACTTC.

This clonotype was found once. J is TRBJ2-7 and V is TRBV13, with TRBD2 matching 8 bases. This CDR3 region has 17 residues. V was clipped by 5 bases and J by 0 bases; unmatched bases: 12. CDR1 and CDR2 from the germline V gene are PRHDT and FYEKMQ (reference sequence). CDR3 in amino acids: CASSPASGGYDSYEQYF. As DNA, the CDR3 is TGTGCCAGCAGCCCTGCGAGCGGGGGTTACGACTCCTACGAGCAGTACTTC. The complete variable domain, with remaining parts taken from reference TRBV13 and TRBJ2-7, reads AAGVIQSPRHLIKEKRETATLKCYPIPRHDTVYWYQQGPGQDPQFLISFYEKMQSDKGSIPDRFSAQQFSDYHSELNMSSLELGDSALYFCASSPASGGYDSYEQYFGPGTRLTVT.

The chain joins TRBV9 to TRBJ2-1, with D unclear. CDR1 and CDR2 from the germline V gene are SGDLS and YYNGEE. With 0 bases removed from V and 8 bases from J, the gap between germline ends came to 12 bases. The CDR3 contains 14 residues. In DNA form, the CDR3 reads TGTGCCAGCAGCGTAGAGCCGAGGCCAGATGAGCAGTTCTTC. Translating it yields CASSVEPRPDEQFF.

The chain employs TRBV9 and TRBJ1-4, with TRBD1 as a possible D gene (6 bases). Germline CDR1 is SGDLS and CDR2 is YYNGEE. This CDR3 region has 14 residues. V lost 3 bases and J 6 bases, leaving 12 bases between the germline ends. This chain's CDR3 is CASSGGARYEKLFF. CDR3 bases: TGTGCCAGCAGCGGGGGGGCTCGGTATGAAAAACTGTTTTTT.

The count of this clonotype is one. The chain combines TRBV5-1 with TRBJ2-1; D not certain. The germline V and J ends were trimmed by 5 bases and 5 bases, with 8 bases remaining between them. CDR3 size: 12 residues. CDR1 and CDR2 (germline): SGHRS, YFSETQ. The CDR3 reads CASRLTDNEQFF. CDR3 bases: TGCGCCAGCAGACTCACAGACAATGAGCAGTTCTTC.